The 5 T cell receptor beta chains given below trace back to one sample, sequenced in a study of cytomegalovirus exposure and HLA in healthy donors. TCRdb keeps only in-frame clones here, not all; method: immunoSEQ multiplex PCR. Among 150,000 to 200,000 clones listed, about 85% were seen once. The sample taken for sequencing was PBMCs. The receptors derive from a man in his thirties or forties in good health and CMV-seropositive.

V is TRBV4-2 and J is TRBJ2-1, with TRBD2 matching 12 bases. V gave up 3 bases and J gave up 8 bases; unmatched junction bases: 11. Per the germline V gene, CDR1 is LGHNA and CDR2 is YNFKEQ. CDR3 length: 17 amino acids. The CDR3 bases are TGTGCCAGCAGCCATCGACCTAGCGGGGGGGCGAGCGATGAGCAGTTCTTC. The encoded protein is CASSHRPSGGASDEQFF.

This chain uses TRBV5-8 with TRBJ2-1, with D possibly being TRBD2 (6 bases). This CDR3 is built from 14 residues. Trimming pared 7 bases from V and 0 bases from J, leaving 11 bases between. Germline-derived CDR1 and CDR2 are SGHTS and YDEGEE. CDR3 sequence (DNA): TGTGCCAGCCTGGAGGGGAGCTCCTACAATGAGCAGTTCTTC. Translated, it gives CASLEGSSYNEQFF. The entire variable domain, with the rest obtained from reference TRBV5-8 and TRBJ2-1, is as follows: EAGVTQSPTHLIKTRGQQATLRCSPISGHTSVYWYQQALGLGLQFLLWYDEGEERNRGNFPPRFSGRQFPNYSSELNVNALELEDSALYLCASLEGSSYNEQFFGPGTRLTVL.

The CDR3 reads CASSFSGSYNSPLHF. CDR3 in DNA: TGCGCCAGCAGCTTCTCAGGCTCCTATAATTCACCCCTCCACTTT. The rearrangement uses TRBV5-1 and TRBJ1-6; D unresolved. Germline V gene data show CDR1 as SGHRS and CDR2 as YFSETQ. The CDR3 has 15 residues. Deletions cut 2 bases from V and 0 bases from J, with 6 bases between. The entire variable domain, with the rest obtained from reference TRBV5-1 and TRBJ1-6, is as follows: KAGVTQTPRYLIKTRGQQVTLSCSPISGHRSVSWYQQTPGQGLQFLFEYFSETQRNKGNFPGRFSGRQFSNSRSEMNVSTLELGDSALYLCASSFSGSYNSPLHFGNGTRLTVT.

The chain employs TRBV5-1 and TRBJ2-7; 10 bases agree with TRBD1. Germline CDR1 is SGHRS and CDR2 is YFSETQ. This CDR3 has 15 amino acids. With V trimmed by 0 bases and J by 5 bases, 5 bases remained unmatched. DNA for the CDR3: TGCGCCAGCAGCTTGGGTGGGACAGGGGAGGACGAGCAGTACTTC. Amino acids: CASSLGGTGEDEQYF. The full variable domain, with the rest looked up from reference TRBV5-1 and TRBJ2-7, is KAGVTQTPRYLIKTRGQQVTLSCSPISGHRSVSWYQQTPGQGLQFLFEYFSETQRNKGNFPGRFSGRQFSNSRSEMNVSTLELGDSALYLCASSLGGTGEDEQYFGPGTRLTVT.

The chain uses TRBV10-3 and TRBJ2-7; possibly TRBD1 for D (6 bases). The germline V gene has CDR1 ENHRY and CDR2 SYGVKD. The V end was cut by 10 bases, the J end by 0 bases, with 10 bases between. This CDR3 region has 12 residues. Here the CDR3 reads CASHRASYEQYF. For the CDR3, the DNA is TGTGCCAGTCACAGGGCCTCCTACGAGCAGTACTTC.